This paragraph reports one T cell receptor beta chain. These data originate in a study of OX40 agonist ivuxolimab in advanced cancers. Looking at the study overall: Among those enrolled, mean age was around 60 years (range about 23 to 79) and 75% to 85% were male.

CDR3 size: 15 residues. V was trimmed by 6 bases and J by 2 bases, leaving 16 bases between them. Looked up from germline, CDR1 is MDHEN and CDR2 is SYDVKM. Using immunoSEQ multiplex PCR, the repertoire was profiled, and TCRdb retains in-frame clones only, with some absent. This sample has tens of thousands of clones, with 88% found just once. V and J are TRBV28 and TRBJ1-2; possibly TRBD1 for D (6 bases). This sequence was found in an adult with an advanced solid tumor such as melanoma, head and neck, liver or kidney cancer. The specimen comprised CD4+ or CD8+ T cells sorted from blood, sampled in a trial of the OX40 agonist ivuxolimab. The CDR3 here is CASSPPLQGNYGYTF. CDR3 sequence (DNA): TGTGCCAGCAGCCCGCCCTTACAGGGAAACTATGGCTACACCTTC.